This TCR beta chain appears in the sequencing data of a study of human T cells and chemical hapten exposure. Unique molecular identifiers were affixed to discrete cDNA molecules within the library. TCRdb re-called the RACE reads through MiXCR, storing one row per CDR3 protein. The data contain 50,000 to 60,000 distinct CDR3 sequences, around 12% of them singletons. With 2 bases removed from V and 1 base from J, the gap between germline ends came to 6 bases. Germline CDR1 and CDR2: MNHEY and SVGAGI. The CDR3 totals 13 residues. Time point here: patch test 3, about 24 weeks after DPC sensitization. Sample treatment: therapeutic diphenylcyclopropenone sensitization with weekly scalp DPC.

The receptor was isolated from a man aged 30 to 39 with alopecia areata. Some clones in this sample may be carry-over from other donors' samples. The chain has TRBV6-5 and TRBJ2-7; D remains unclear. The source material was whole blood, sampled in connection with sensitization to the hapten diphenylcyclopropenone (DPC). CDR3 DNA sequence: TGTGCCAGCAGTTACCGACTTTCCTACGAGCAGTACTTC. Translation gives CASSYRLSYEQYF.